The T cell receptor (beta chain) described here comes from a study of CDR3 diversity in severe acne (dated by TCRdb to the late 2010s). Preparation of the library involved PCR. Instrument on record: Illumina HiSeq 2000. In TCRdb, the public reads were trimmed at Q25 with fastp and aligned with MiXCR, with productive beta chains retained. Duplicate CDR3 protein sequences are folded into a single record with the most common DNA and genes. Counted in this sample were 79,000 or so distinct CDR3 sequences; under 55% of them appeared once. The ten biggest clones cover about 9.9% of the sample. This clonotype occurred a few times. Its cognate antigen has yet to be identified. Base qualities are missing; no much larger clone stands one base away. Inclusive of the bounding cysteine and phenylalanine, the CDR3 is 14 residues long. Kept here is only the CDR3 DNA, which spans 42 bases and is read in frame from base 1. V is cut by 6 bases and J by 1 base, and the space between the germline ends is 15 bases. CDR1 is given as SQVTM and CDR2 as ANQGSEA, both from the germline V gene.

The V and J genes are TRBV29-1 and TRBJ2-5; the best D guess is TRBD1, with 5 bases matching. The origin of this receptor is a male donor with severe acne vulgaris. The sequencing input was blood. The nucleotide sequence is given as TGCAGCGTGATACGTCCACAGGTCCAAGAGACCCAGTACTTC. Its protein product is CSVIRPQVQETQYF. With the rest looked up from the reference TRBV29-1 and TRBJ2-5 genes rather than sequenced, the full variable domain is SAVISQKPSRDICQRGTSLTIQCQVDSQVTMMFWYRQQPGQSLTLIATANQGSEATYESGFVIDKFPISRPNLTFSTLTVSNMSPEDSSIYLCSVIRPQVQETQYFGPGTRLLVL.